Here is one T cell receptor beta chain with its context. What it binds is unknown. The data were taken from a study of identical twins. Overall study findings and caveats: There were fewer insertions in abundant cord blood beta clonotypes, but memory repertoires showed no such pattern. Potential partial confounding of zero-insertion analyses by invariant MAIT and iNKT cells was noted. Rather than following the same donors, the conclusions depended on cross-sectional statistical analysis.

This CDR3 spans 18 amino acids. CDR1 and CDR2 from the germline V gene are LGHNA and YNFKEQ. After removal of 4 bases from V and 1 base from J, the junction contained 14 bases not matched to a gene. TCRdb redid the calling of the 5' RACE reads with MiXCR, one entry per CDR3 protein. This sample has over 500,000 distinct CDR3 sequences; less than 25% occur once, and the top ten carry around 0.9%. The same sample was also studied in work on T cells expressing NK-cell markers. In that study: In several experiments, an anti-gamma-delta TCR antibody restricted sorting to alpha-beta TCR T cells.

The sample consisted of CD4+ T cells sorted from blood. This sequence joins TRBV4-2 and TRBJ2-3; 7 nucleotides agree with TRBD2. The receptor was isolated from a young woman in good health. CDR3 DNA sequence: TGTGCCAGCAGCCGAGAAGGGCATCCGAGCGGGGGCACAGATACGCAGTATTTT. Amino acid sequence: CASSREGHPSGGTDTQYF.